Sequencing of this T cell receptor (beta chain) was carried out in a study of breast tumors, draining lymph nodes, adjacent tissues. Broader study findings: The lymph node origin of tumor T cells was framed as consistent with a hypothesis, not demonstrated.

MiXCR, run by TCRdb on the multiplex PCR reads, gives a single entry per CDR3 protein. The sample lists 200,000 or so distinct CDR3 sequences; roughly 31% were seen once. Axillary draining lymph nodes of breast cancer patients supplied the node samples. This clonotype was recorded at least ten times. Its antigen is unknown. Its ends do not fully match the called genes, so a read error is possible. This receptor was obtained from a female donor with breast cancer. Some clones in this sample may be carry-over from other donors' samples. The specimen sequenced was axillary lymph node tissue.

As DNA, the CDR3 is TGTGCCACCAGTAGAGACAGGGGGGAAGAGACCCAGTACTTC. Translating gives CATSRDRGEETQYF. The gene calls are TRBV15 and TRBJ2-5, with 9 nucleotides matching TRBD1. The CDR3 totals 14 residues. CDR1 is LNHNV and CDR2 is YYDKDF in the germline V gene (reference sequence).